Listed below are T cell receptor beta chains from one sample, sequenced in a study of cytomegalovirus exposure and HLA in healthy donors. Some clones are missing from TCRdb's copy, which holds only in-frame ones; the method was immunoSEQ multiplex PCR. Among 76,000 or so clones listed, about 80% were seen once. The specimen was PBMCs. These receptors came from a man younger than 45 in good health and CMV-seronegative. CDR3s include the opening cysteine and the closing phenylalanine or tryptophan. D genes are given only for firm matches. Not every row has a clone size; where given, it reads once, few, many or a size class.

V gene	D gene	J gene	clone size	CDR3 DNA	CDR3 protein
TRBV15	.	TRBJ2-3	.	TGTGCCACCAGCAGTAGAGGAACAGATACGCAGTATTTT	CATSSRGTDTQYF
TRBV7-9	.	TRBJ1-5	.	TGTGCCAGCAGCTTGGGGGACTCGGGCAATCAGCCCCAGCATTTT	CASSLGDSGNQPQHF
TRBV7-2	.	TRBJ1-1	once	TGTGCCAGCAGTCTCCTCAACACTGAAGCTTTCTTT	CASSLLNTEAFF
TRBV27	TRBD2	TRBJ2-3	.	TGTGCCAGCAGCTTTATAGCGGGGTCTAGCACAGATACGCAGTATTTT	CASSFIAGSSTDTQYF
TRBV7-6	TRBD2	TRBJ2-1	.	TGTGCCAGCAGCTTAAGGGAGGGCGGTGAGCAGTTCTTC	CASSLREGGEQFF
TRBV6-6	.	TRBJ2-7	.	TGTGCCAGCAGCCCGCTCCAACTAGGCGAGCAGTACTTC	CASSPLQLGEQYF
TRBV7-9	.	TRBJ1-1	.	TGTGCCAGCAGCTTGGCGGGAGGGGGGCCGTTCACTGAAGCTTTCTTT	CASSLAGGGPFTEAFF
TRBV10-3	.	TRBJ1-2	.	TGTGCCATCAGTGAGATCGGGGTCGGTGGCTACACCTTC	CAISEIGVGGYTF
TRBV6-7	.	TRBJ1-5	.	TGTGCCAGCGGGGGAGGAGGGTTCCGTCAGCCCCAGCATTTT	CASGGGGFRQPQHF
TRBV27	.	TRBJ2-7	.	TGTGCCAGCAGTTTGGGGCAAGGTTACTACGAGCAGTACTTC	CASSLGQGYYEQYF
TRBV5-1	.	TRBJ1-1	.	TGCGCCAGCAGCTTAGGGACACCCGGGAATATGAACACTGAAGCTTTCTTT	CASSLGTPGNMNTEAFF
TRBV25-1	.	TRBJ2-4	.	TGTGCCAGCAGCCCAGATACAGGGGCCAAAAACATTCAGTACTTC	CASSPDTGAKNIQYF
TRBV12-5	.	TRBJ2-7	.	TGTGCTAGTGGTTTGGCGAACCCGGGGGACTCCTACGAGCAGTACTTC	CASGLANPGDSYEQYF
TRBV7-2	.	TRBJ2-3	few	TGTGCCAGCAGCCCGTCCAGAGGGTATACGCAGTATTTT	CASSPSRGYTQYF
TRBV14	.	TRBJ1-5	.	TGTGCCAGCAGCCTAAGTGGCCAAAATCAGCCCCAGCATTTT	CASSLSGQNQPQHF
TRBV29-1	TRBD2	TRBJ2-5	.	TGCAGCGCCTCCCGGACTAGCGTTGAAGAGACCCAGTACTTC	CSASRTSVEETQYF
TRBV18	TRBD1	TRBJ2-5	once	TGTGCCAGCTCACTAAGGGGGCTTCGGGAGACCCAGTACTTC	CASSLRGLRETQYF
TRBV7-9	TRBD1	TRBJ1-6	.	TGTTCCAGCAGCTTAGGAGACAGGGGGGGTTCACCCCTCCACTTT	CSSSLGDRGGSPLHF
TRBV5-1	TRBD2	TRBJ2-2	.	TGCGCCAGCAGCTTGGCCCTTGTTAGCGGGAGTCTAATAACCGGGGAGCTGTTTTTT	CASSLALVSGSLITGELFF
TRBV5-4	.	TRBJ2-5	.	TGTGCCAGCAGCTTGAACAACAACTATCAGACCCAGTACTTC	CASSLNNNYQTQYF
TRBV5-1	TRBD2	TRBJ2-7	.	TGCGCCAGCAGCTTAGGACTAGCGGGAGGCTCCGCCTACGAGCAGTACTTC	CASSLGLAGGSAYEQYF
TRBV2	TRBD1	TRBJ1-4	.	TGTGCCAGCAGCCCTCGGACAGGGGAGGAAAAACTGTTTTTT	CASSPRTGEEKLFF
TRBV6-5	.	TRBJ1-4	.	TGTGCCAGCAACACGCCGGGGGAAAAACTGTTTTTT	CASNTPGEKLFF
TRBV27	.	TRBJ2-5	.	TGTGCCAGCAGTTTGATGGCGGTCAATCCTGAGACCCAGTACTTC	CASSLMAVNPETQYF
TRBV30	.	TRBJ1-3	.	TGTGCCTGGTTACGACAGTCACCCTCTGGAAACACCATATATTTT	CAWLRQSPSGNTIYF
TRBV27	.	TRBJ1-2	.	TGTGCCAGCAGTTTAGGCCCGGGACTTGGCTACACCTTC	CASSLGPGLGYTF
TRBV16	.	TRBJ1-1	.	TGTGCCAGCAGCCAATCGCCCTCGGGGGAGAGTGAAGCTTTCTTT	CASSQSPSGESEAFF
TRBV6-1	.	TRBJ1-2	.	TGTGCCAGCAGTGAAGCCCTCGACTATGGCTACACCTTC	CASSEALDYGYTF
TRBV27	.	TRBJ2-3	.	TGTGCCAGCGAGGAGGGTAAACGCGGTACGCAGTATTTT	CASEEGKRGTQYF
TRBV9	.	TRBJ1-4	.	TGTGCCAGCAGCGTAGGCGGTAGTTGGACAACAACTAATGAAAAACTGTTTTTT	CASSVGGSWTTTNEKLFF
TRBV28	TRBD2	TRBJ2-1	.	TGTGCCAGCAGTTCTCGGGCTAGCGGGAGGAATGAGCAGTTCTTC	CASSSRASGRNEQFF
TRBV7-9	.	TRBJ2-7	.	TGTTCCAGCAGCTTACATCCCTACGAGCAGTACTTC	CSSSLHPYEQYF
TRBV7-2	.	TRBJ2-7	.	TGTGCCAGCAGCTTATGGCGGGATCTCCCTGGGAACGAGCAGTACTTC	CASSLWRDLPGNEQYF
TRBV14	.	TRBJ2-7	.	TGTGCCAGCAGCCAAGTCGGGGGCTACGAGCAGTACTTC	CASSQVGGYEQYF
TRBV19	.	TRBJ2-7	.	TGTGCCAGTAGTTGGACTGCTAGCTCCTACGAGCAGTACTTC	CASSWTASSYEQYF
TRBV30	.	TRBJ2-4	.	TGTGCCTGGAGTCCTATAGCCAAAAACATTCAGTACTTC	CAWSPIAKNIQYF
TRBV7-6	TRBD2	TRBJ2-1	.	TGTGCCAGCAGCTTAGGGGGACTAGCGGGTGGCCATGAGCAGTTCTTC	CASSLGGLAGGHEQFF
TRBV11-3	TRBD2	TRBJ2-1	.	TGTGCCAGCAGCTCCGGGAGGGCCTACTACAATGAGCAGTTCTTC	CASSSGRAYYNEQFF
TRBV4-1	TRBD2	TRBJ2-7	.	TGCGCCAGCAGCCAAGAAGCCGGGACTAGCCGGTACTTC	CASSQEAGTSRYF
TRBV20-1	.	TRBJ1-1	.	TGCAGTGCTAGAGACCAGTGCCCGGCTTTCTTT	CSARDQCPAFF
TRBV11-2	TRBD1	TRBJ1-1	.	TGTGCCAGCAGCCTCCCGGGACAGGGAACGGACACTGAAGCTTTCTTT	CASSLPGQGTDTEAFF
TRBV5-6	TRBD1	TRBJ1-3	.	TGTGCCAGCAGCTTGGGGGTCAGGGGGCCGGAGAGTTCTGGAAACACCATATATTTT	CASSLGVRGPESSGNTIYF
TRBV6-6	.	TRBJ1-5	.	TGTGCCAGCACCCCCACAGGGTACAATCAGCCCCAGCATTTT	CASTPTGYNQPQHF
TRBV5-4	.	TRBJ2-1	.	TGTGCCAGCAGCCTAGGGGGGGGGTCCTACAATGAGCAGTTCTTC	CASSLGGGSYNEQFF
TRBV7-9	TRBD1	TRBJ2-7	.	TGTGCCAGCAGCCTACGACAGGGCCCACCAAACGGCGAGCAGTACTTC	CASSLRQGPPNGEQYF
TRBV7-2	.	TRBJ1-5	.	TGTGCCAGCAGCTCTTACAATCAGCCCCAGCATTTT	CASSSYNQPQHF
TRBV5-6	TRBD1	TRBJ2-5	once	TGTGCCAGCAGCCCCCCGGGGACAGGGGGCTGGGAGACCCAGTACTTC	CASSPPGTGGWETQYF
TRBV19	.	TRBJ1-3	few	TGTGCCAGTAGTATAGAGTACTCTGGAAACACCATATATTTT	CASSIEYSGNTIYF
TRBV28	TRBD1	TRBJ1-1	few	TGTGCCAGCTTCCACAGGGGGATGAACACTGAAGCTTTCTTT	CASFHRGMNTEAFF
TRBV30	.	TRBJ1-5	many	TGTGCCTGGAGACAGAGGGACAATCAGCCCCAGCATTTT	CAWRQRDNQPQHF
TRBV5-1	TRBD1	TRBJ1-1	.	TGCGCCAGCAGCTTCACAGGGGGCGAAGCTTTCTTT	CASSFTGGEAFF
TRBV4-1	.	TRBJ2-7	.	TGCGCCAGCAGCCAAGGGCCCCCACCCGTCTCTAGCGAAGCCTACGAGCAGTACTTC	CASSQGPPPVSSEAYEQYF
TRBV5-1	TRBD2	TRBJ2-1	.	TGCGCCAGCAGCGGGGGACTAGCGGGCAGAGGGACCTACAATGAGCAGTTCTTC	CASSGGLAGRGTYNEQFF
TRBV14	.	TRBJ2-1	.	TGTGCCAGCAGCCAAGCCCTACACAATGAGCAGTTCTTC	CASSQALHNEQFF